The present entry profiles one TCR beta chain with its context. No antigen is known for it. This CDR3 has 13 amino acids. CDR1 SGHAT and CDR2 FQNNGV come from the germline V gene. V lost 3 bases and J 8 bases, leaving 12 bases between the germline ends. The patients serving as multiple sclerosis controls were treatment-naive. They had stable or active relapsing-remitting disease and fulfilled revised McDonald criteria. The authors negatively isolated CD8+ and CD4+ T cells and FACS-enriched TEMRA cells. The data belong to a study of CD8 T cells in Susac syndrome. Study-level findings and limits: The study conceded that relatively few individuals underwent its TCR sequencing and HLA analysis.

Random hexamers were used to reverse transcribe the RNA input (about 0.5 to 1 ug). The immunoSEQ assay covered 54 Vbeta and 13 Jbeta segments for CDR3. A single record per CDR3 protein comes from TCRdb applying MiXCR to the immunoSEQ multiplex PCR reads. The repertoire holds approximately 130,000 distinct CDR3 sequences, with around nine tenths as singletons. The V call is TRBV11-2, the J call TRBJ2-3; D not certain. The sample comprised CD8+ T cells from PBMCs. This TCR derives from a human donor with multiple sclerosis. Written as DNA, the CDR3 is TGTGCCAGCAGCTTCCCCCTTTCTCGTACGCAGTATTTT. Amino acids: CASSFPLSRTQYF. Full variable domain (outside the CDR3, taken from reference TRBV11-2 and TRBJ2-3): EAGVAQSPRYKIIEKRQSVAFWCNPISGHATLYWYQQILGQGPKLLIQFQNNGVVDDSQLPKDRFSAERLKGVDSTLKIQPAKLEDSAVYLCASSFPLSRTQYFGPGTRLTVL.